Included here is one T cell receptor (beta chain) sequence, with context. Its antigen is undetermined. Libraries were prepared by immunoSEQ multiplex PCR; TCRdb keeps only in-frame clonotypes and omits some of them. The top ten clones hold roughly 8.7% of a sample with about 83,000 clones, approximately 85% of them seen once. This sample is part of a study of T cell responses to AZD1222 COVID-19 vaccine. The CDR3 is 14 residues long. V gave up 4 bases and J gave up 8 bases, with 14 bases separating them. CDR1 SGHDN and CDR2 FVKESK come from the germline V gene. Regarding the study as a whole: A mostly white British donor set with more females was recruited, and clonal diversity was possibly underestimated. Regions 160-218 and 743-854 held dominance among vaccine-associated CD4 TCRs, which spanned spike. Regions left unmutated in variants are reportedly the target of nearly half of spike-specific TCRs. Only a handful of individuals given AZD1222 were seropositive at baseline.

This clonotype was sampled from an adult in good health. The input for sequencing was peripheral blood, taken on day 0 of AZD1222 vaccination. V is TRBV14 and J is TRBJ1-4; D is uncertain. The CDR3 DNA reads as TGTGCCAGCAGCCCCGGACCCTTGGCGGAAAAACTGTTTTTT. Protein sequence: CASSPGPLAEKLFF.